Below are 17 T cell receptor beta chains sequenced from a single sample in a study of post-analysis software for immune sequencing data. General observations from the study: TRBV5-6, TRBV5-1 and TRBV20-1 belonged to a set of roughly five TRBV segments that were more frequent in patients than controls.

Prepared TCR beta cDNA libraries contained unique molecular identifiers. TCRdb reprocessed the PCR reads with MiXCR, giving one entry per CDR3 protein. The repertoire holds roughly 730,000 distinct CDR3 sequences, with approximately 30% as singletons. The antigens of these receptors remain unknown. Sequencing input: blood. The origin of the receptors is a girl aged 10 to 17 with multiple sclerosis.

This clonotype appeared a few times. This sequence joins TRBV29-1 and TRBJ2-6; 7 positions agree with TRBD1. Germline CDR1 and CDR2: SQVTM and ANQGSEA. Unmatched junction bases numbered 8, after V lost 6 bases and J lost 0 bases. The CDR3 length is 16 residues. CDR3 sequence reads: CSVRTGHSSGANVLTF. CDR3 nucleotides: TGCAGCGTGAGGACAGGTCATAGCTCTGGGGCCAACGTCCTGACTTTC.

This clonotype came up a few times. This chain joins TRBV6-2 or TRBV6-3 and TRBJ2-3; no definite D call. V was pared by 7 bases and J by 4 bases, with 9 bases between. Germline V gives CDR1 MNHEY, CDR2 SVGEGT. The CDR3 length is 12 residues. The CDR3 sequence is CASKADPDTQYF. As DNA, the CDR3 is TGTGCCAGCAAGGCGGACCCAGATACGCAGTATTTT.

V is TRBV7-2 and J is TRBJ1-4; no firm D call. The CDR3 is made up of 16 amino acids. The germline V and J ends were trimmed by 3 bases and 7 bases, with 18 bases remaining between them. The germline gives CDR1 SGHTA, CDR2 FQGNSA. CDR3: CASSFPRTLGSEKLFF. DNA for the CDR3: TGTGCCAGCAGCTTTCCCCGGACTCTAGGCAGTGAAAAACTGTTTTTT.

DNA of the CDR3: TGCAGTGCTAGCCCCCCCACGGGACTCTACAATGAGCAGTTCTTC. Its protein product is CSASPPTGLYNEQFF. The rearrangement joins TRBV20-1 to TRBJ2-1, with D perhaps TRBD2 (6 bases). Germline assignment: CDR1 DFQATT and CDR2 SNEGSKA (reference sequence). Trimming cost V 3 bases and J 3 bases, with 15 bases left between them. This CDR3 spans 15 amino acids.

CDR3 protein: CASSVDQGRTNEKLFF. The CDR3 DNA reads as TGTGCCAGCAGCGTAGATCAGGGGCGGACTAATGAAAAACTGTTTTTT. The J gene is TRBJ1-4, the V gene TRBV9; possibly TRBD1 for D (6 bases). The ends were cut back, 0 bases at V and 2 bases at J, with 11 bases in the middle. Germline loops: CDR1 SGDLS, CDR2 YYNGEE. The CDR3 consists of 16 residues.

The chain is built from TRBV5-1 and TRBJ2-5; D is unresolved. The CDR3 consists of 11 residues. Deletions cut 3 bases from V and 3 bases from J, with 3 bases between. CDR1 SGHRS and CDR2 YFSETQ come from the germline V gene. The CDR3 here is CASSWEETQYF. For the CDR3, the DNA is TGCGCCAGCAGCTGGGAAGAGACCCAGTACTTC.

CDR3 DNA: TGCAGTGCCCTTGGCGGGACAGCTTCTTATGGCTACACCTTC. This translates into CSALGGTASYGYTF. The V and J genes are TRBV20-1 and TRBJ1-2; 7 bases are shared with TRBD1. V gave up 6 bases and J gave up 5 bases; unmatched junction bases: 12. Germline V gene sequence: CDR1 DFQATT, CDR2 SNEGSKA (reference sequence). The CDR3 loop spans 14 amino acids.

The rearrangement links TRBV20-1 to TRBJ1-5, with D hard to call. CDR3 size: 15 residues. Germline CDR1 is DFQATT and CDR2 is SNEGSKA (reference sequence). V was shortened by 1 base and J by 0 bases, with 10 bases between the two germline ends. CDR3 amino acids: CSARGVSYSNQPQHF. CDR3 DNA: TGCAGTGCTAGAGGAGTCTCATATAGCAATCAGCCCCAGCATTTT.

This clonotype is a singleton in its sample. The CDR3 DNA is TGCGCCAGCAGCTTGGGCAGGGACACCGGGGAGCTGTTTTTT. Translated: CASSLGRDTGELFF. The chain is built from TRBV5-1 and TRBJ2-2; perhaps TRBD1 as D (5 bases). Germline-derived CDR1 and CDR2 are SGHRS and YFSETQ. The CDR3 extends over 14 amino acids. With 0 bases removed from V and 3 bases from J, the gap between germline ends came to 6 bases.

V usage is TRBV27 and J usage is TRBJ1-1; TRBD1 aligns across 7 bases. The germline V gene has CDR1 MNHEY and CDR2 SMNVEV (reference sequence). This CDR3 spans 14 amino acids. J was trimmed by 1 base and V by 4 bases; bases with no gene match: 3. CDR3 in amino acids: CASSSWDRNTEAFF. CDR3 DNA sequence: TGTGCCAGCAGTTCGTGGGACAGGAACACTGAAGCTTTCTTT.

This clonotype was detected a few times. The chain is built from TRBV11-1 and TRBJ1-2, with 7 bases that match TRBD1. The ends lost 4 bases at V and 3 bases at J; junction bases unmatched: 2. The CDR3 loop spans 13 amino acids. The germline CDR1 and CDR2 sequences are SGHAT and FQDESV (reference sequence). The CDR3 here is CASSWDSYYGYTF. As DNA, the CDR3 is TGTGCCAGCAGCTGGGACAGCTACTATGGCTACACCTTC.

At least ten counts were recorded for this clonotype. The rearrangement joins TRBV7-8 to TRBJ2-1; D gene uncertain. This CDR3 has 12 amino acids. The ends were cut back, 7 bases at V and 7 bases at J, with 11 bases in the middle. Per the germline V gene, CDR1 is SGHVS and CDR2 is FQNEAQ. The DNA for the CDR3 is TGTGCCAGCAACTCTAGATGGAATGAGCAGTTCTTC. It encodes CASNSRWNEQFF.

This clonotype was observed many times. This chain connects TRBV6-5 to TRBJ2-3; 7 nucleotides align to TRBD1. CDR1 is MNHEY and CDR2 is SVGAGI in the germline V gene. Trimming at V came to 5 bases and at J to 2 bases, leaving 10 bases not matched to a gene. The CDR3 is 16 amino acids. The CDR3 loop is CASSRPGTEATDTQYF. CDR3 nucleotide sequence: TGTGCCAGCAGTCGCCCCGGGACAGAAGCCACAGATACGCAGTATTTT.

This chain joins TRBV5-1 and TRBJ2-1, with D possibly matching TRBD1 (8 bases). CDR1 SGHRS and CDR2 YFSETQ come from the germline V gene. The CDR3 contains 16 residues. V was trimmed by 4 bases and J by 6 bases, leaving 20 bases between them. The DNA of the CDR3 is TGCGCCAGCAGCGTAGTAACAGGGGGGGATGGCAATGAGCAGTTCTTC. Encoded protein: CASSVVTGGDGNEQFF.

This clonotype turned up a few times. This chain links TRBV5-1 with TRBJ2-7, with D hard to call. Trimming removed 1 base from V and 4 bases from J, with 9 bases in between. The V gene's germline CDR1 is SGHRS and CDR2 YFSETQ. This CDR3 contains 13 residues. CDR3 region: CASSLLLGYEQYF. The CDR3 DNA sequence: TGCGCCAGCAGCTTGCTTCTGGGGTACGAGCAGTACTTC.

The CDR3, as DNA: TGCGCCAGCAGCAGAAGCGGCGCTACCTACAATGAGCAGTTCTTC. Protein: CASSRSGATYNEQFF. This chain links TRBV5-1 with TRBJ2-1; a possible D gene is TRBD2 (5 bases). The CDR3 has 15 amino acids. The V end was cut by 4 bases, the J end by 2 bases, with 13 bases between. Per the germline V gene, CDR1 is SGHRS and CDR2 is YFSETQ.

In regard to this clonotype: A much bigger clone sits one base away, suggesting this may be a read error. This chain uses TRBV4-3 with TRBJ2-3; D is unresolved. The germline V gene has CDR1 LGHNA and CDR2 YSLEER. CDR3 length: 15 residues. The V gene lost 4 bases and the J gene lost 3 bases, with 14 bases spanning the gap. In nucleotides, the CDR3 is TGCGCCAGCAGCCTCTTAACCTGGGATACAGATACGCAGTATTTT. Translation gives CASSLLTWDTDTQYF.